This entry lists 11 T cell receptor beta chains sequenced from one sample in a study of T cells in localized non-small cell lung cancer (dated by TCRdb to the early 2020s). Receptor libraries were prepared by the immunoSEQ multiplex PCR assay. TCRdb took this table from immuneACCESS and kept in-frame rearrangements with V and J called. Such tables lack part of the clones; where checked against another copy, unresolved V genes explain under half of the gap, and the rest is unexplained. The table for this sample lists tens of thousands of clones; 70% to 90% of them were counted only once. The top ten clones comprise less than 9.5% of the sample. This sample comprised peripheral blood, obtained before any cancer treatment. The source is a female donor older than 55 with stage I lung adenocarcinoma.

The CDR3, as DNA: TGTGCCAGCAGCTCCCCGACAGGCGTGGCTGATGAGCAGTACTTC. Encoded protein: CASSSPTGVADEQYF. This chain joins TRBV7-2 and TRBJ2-7; D is possibly TRBD1 (6 bases). V shed 4 bases and J shed 7 bases, with 20 bases lying between them. CDR3 length: 15 amino acids. Germline-derived CDR1 and CDR2 are SGHTA and FQGNSA.

The genes are TRBV19 and TRBJ2-5; D call uncertain. Germline V gene sequence: CDR1 LNHDA, CDR2 SQIVND (reference sequence). CDR3 size: 16 residues. V was pared by 2 bases and J by 5 bases, with 18 bases between. CDR3 nucleotides: TGTGCCAGTAGTATACAAGGTACTCATATCGCGGAGACCCAGTACTTC. This codes for CASSIQGTHIAETQYF.

The rearrangement links TRBV5-1 to TRBJ2-1; TRBD2 aligns across 14 bases. The trim removed 4 bases at V and 10 bases at J, leaving 7 bases unmatched. The CDR3 totals 15 residues. From germline, CDR1 is SGHRS and CDR2 YFSETQ. Here the CDR3 DNA reads TGCGCCAGCAGCGACGGGACTAGCGGGAGTATGGAGCAGTTCTTC. As protein: CASSDGTSGSMEQFF.

V is TRBV15 and J is TRBJ1-1, with D unclear. Germline CDR1 LNHNV, CDR2 YYDKDF (reference sequence). The CDR3 totals 12 residues. The V end was cut by 4 bases, the J end by 3 bases, with 6 bases between. The CDR3 loop reads CATSTRHTEAFF. DNA for the CDR3: TGTGCCACCAGCACCAGACACACTGAAGCTTTCTTT.

The chain recombines TRBV13 with TRBJ1-4, with 8 positions matching TRBD1. Germline V CDR1 and CDR2: PRHDT, FYEKMQ (reference sequence). There are 16 residues in the CDR3. With V trimmed by 4 bases and J by 8 bases, 12 bases remained unmatched. CDR3 amino acids: CASSSRGGTGWEKLFF. As DNA, the CDR3 is TGTGCCAGCAGCTCCAGGGGGGGGACAGGCTGGGAAAAACTGTTTTTT. Drawing the rest from reference TRBV13 and TRBJ1-4, the complete variable domain is AAGVIQSPRHLIKEKRETATLKCYPIPRHDTVYWYQQGPGQDPQFLISFYEKMQSDKGSIPDRFSAQQFSDYHSELNMSSLELGDSALYFCASSSRGGTGWEKLFFGSGTQLSVL.

The sample holds one count of this clone. The V call is TRBV9, the J call TRBJ2-5; a weak D match, TRBD2 (6 bases). CDR1 is SGDLS, CDR2 YYNGEE, per germline. The CDR3 runs to 14 residues. The V gene lost 0 bases and the J gene lost 13 bases, with 19 bases spanning the gap. CDR3 DNA sequence: TGTGCCAGCAGCGTAGCTTTCGGGGGTGAGGGGTTGTACTTC. This codes for CASSVAFGGEGLYF.

The chain links TRBV28 to TRBJ1-4, with D unresolved. Between the trimmed V and J ends, which lost 7 bases and 5 bases, there was a span of 8 bases. Per germline, CDR1 MDHEN and CDR2 SYDVKM. The CDR3 is made up of 12 amino acids. CDR3 nucleotide sequence: TGTGCCAGCACAGAGCGAAATGAAAAACTGTTTTTT. Its translation is CASTERNEKLFF.

The chain has TRBV19 and TRBJ2-7; D is uncertain. The CDR3 totals 13 residues. V lost 5 bases, J lost 6 bases, and 14 bases lay in between. Germline V gives CDR1 LNHDA, CDR2 SQIVND (reference sequence). The CDR3 here is CASSSPGFREQYF. The CDR3 nucleotides read TGTGCCAGTAGTTCTCCCGGGTTTCGCGAGCAGTACTTC. Using reference TRBV19 and TRBJ2-7 for the parts outside the CDR3, the full variable domain is DGGITQSPKYLFRKEGQNVTLSCEQNLNHDAMYWYRQDPGQGLRLIYYSQIVNDFQKGDIAEGYSVSREKKESFPLTVTSAQKNPTAFYLCASSSPGFREQYFGPGTRLTVT.

The chain uses TRBV7-2 and TRBJ2-1; 10 nucleotides agree with TRBD1. Trimming took 0 bases from V and 5 from J; bases not matched to a gene: 7. The CDR3 loop spans 17 amino acids. Germline V gene data show CDR1 as SGHTA and CDR2 as FQGNSA. The CDR3 is CASSLAGAGTGDNEQFF. The CDR3 bases are TGTGCCAGCAGCTTAGCGGGTGCCGGGACAGGGGACAATGAGCAGTTCTTC.

The V and J genes are TRBV5-1 and TRBJ1-3; D gene unclear. V shed 0 bases and J shed 7 bases, with 14 bases lying between them. Germline loops: CDR1 SGHRS, CDR2 YFSETQ. CDR3 size: 15 residues. CDR3 residues: CASSLVSPGSNTIYF. The CDR3 DNA follows: TGCGCCAGCAGCTTGGTTTCTCCGGGGTCTAACACCATATATTTT.

This clone has only one observation. This chain connects TRBV7-2 to TRBJ1-3; D ambiguous. The CDR3 covers 14 residues. The germline gives CDR1 SGHTA, CDR2 FQGNSA. The germline V and J ends were trimmed by 3 bases and 2 bases, with 8 bases remaining between them. The CDR3 bases are TGTGCCAGCAGCTTGAACCGGGCTGGAAACACCATATATTTT. It yields the protein CASSLNRAGNTIYF.